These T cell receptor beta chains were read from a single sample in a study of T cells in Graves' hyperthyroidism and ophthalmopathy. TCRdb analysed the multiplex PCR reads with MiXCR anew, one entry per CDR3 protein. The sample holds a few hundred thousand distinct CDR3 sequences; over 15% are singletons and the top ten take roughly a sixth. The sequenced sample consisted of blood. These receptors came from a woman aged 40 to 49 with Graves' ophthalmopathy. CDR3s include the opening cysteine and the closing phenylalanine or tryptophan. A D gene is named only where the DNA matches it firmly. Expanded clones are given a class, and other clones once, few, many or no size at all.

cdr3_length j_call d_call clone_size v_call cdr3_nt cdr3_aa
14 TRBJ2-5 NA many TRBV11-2 TGTGCCAGCAGCTTAGAACAGGTTCAAGAGACCCAGTACTTC CASSLEQVQETQYF
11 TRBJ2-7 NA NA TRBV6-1 TGTGCCACACAGGGTGCCTACGAGCAGTACTTC CATQGAYEQYF
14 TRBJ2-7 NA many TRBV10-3 TGTGCCATCAGTGAGTTTCACTCATCCTACGAGCAGTACTTC CAISEFHSSYEQYF
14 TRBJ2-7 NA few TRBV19 TGTGCCAGTAGTAGAGGGGGGACCTCCTACGAGCAGTACTTC CASSRGGTSYEQYF
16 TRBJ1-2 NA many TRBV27 TGTGCCAGCAGTTATCTCTCCAACGGGGCATTTGATGGCTACACCTTC CASSYLSNGAFDGYTF
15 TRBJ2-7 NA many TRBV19 TGTGCCAGTAGTCCCTCAGCGGACCCCTCCTACGAGCAGTACTTC CASSPSADPSYEQYF
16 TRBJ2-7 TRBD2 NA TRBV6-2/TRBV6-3 TGTGCCAGCAGTTACGCTGAGCGGGAGTTTGGGTACGAGCAGTACTTC CASSYAEREFGYEQYF
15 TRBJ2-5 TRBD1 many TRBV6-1 TGTGCCAGCAGAACCGGGACAGGGCTTGGGGAGACCCAGTACTTC CASRTGTGLGETQYF
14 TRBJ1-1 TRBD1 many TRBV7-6 TGTGCCAGCAGCTTGGGACCAGGGGGCACTGAAGCTTTCTTT CASSLGPGGTEAFF
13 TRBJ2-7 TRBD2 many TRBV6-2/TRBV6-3 TGTGCCAGCAGGCGCGGGAGGGGATACGAGCAGTACTTC CASRRGRGYEQYF
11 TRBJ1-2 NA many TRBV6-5 TGTGCCAGCAGTCCCCGAGAGGGCTACACCTTC CASSPREGYTF